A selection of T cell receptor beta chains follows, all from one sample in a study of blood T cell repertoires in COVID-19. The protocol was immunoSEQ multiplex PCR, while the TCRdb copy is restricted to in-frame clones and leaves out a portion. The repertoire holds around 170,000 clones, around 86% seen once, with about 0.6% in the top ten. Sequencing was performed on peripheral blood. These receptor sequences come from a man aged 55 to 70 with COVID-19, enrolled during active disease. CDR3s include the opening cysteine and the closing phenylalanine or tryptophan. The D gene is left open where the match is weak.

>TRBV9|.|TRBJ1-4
CASSVATTVAANEKLFF
TGTGCCAGCAGCGTAGCTACGACGGTCGCGGCTAATGAAAAACTGTTTTTT
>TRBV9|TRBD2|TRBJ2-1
CASSVGLAGGNEQFF
TGTGCCAGCAGCGTAGGCCTAGCGGGAGGCAATGAGCAGTTCTTC
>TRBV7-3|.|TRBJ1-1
CASSLGGENTEAFF
TGTGCCAGCAGCTTAGGGGGGGAGAACACTGAAGCTTTCTTT
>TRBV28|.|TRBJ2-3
CASSSLAASMNTQYF
TGTGCCAGCAGTTCGTTAGCGGCCTCGATGAATACGCAGTATTTT
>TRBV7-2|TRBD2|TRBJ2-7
CASSSKGLAVSEQYF
TGTGCCAGCAGCTCAAAGGGACTAGCGGTCTCCGAGCAGTACTTC
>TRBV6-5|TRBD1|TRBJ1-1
CASTSPQGRAEAFF
TGTGCCAGCACAAGCCCACAGGGGCGGGCTGAAGCTTTCTTT
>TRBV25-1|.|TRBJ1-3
CASSELRTDSGNTIYF
TGTGCCAGCAGTGAATTAAGGACAGACTCTGGAAACACCATATATTTT
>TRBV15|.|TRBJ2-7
CATSRGTRYEQYF
TGTGCCACCAGCAGAGGAACAAGATACGAGCAGTACTTC
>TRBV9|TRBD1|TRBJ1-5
CASSVGQGGNQPQHF
TGTGCCAGCAGCGTAGGACAGGGGGGCAATCAGCCCCAGCATTTT
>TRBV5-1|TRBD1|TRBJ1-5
CASCPGDSNQPQHF
TGCGCCAGCTGCCCCGGGGACAGTAATCAGCCCCAGCATTTT
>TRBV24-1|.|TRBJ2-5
CATSTGKETQYF
TGTGCCACCAGTACAGGGAAAGAGACCCAGTACTTC
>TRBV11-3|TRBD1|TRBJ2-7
CASTQPAGQGAREQYF
TGTGCCAGCACCCAACCAGCGGGACAGGGGGCTCGCGAGCAGTACTTC
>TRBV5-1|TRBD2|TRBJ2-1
CASSPAGGPWNEQFF
TGCGCCAGCAGCCCAGCGGGAGGGCCGTGGAATGAGCAGTTCTTC
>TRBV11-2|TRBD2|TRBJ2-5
CASSLEVLAGVSPETQYF
TGTGCCAGCAGCTTAGAGGTGTTAGCGGGAGTGTCTCCGGAGACCCAGTACTTC
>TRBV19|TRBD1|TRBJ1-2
CASTSPPGQDGGYTF
TGTGCCAGTACTTCTCCCCCGGGACAGGATGGCGGCTACACCTTC
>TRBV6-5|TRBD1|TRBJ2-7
CASRGTGVGSYEQYF
TGTGCCAGCAGGGGGACAGGGGTTGGCTCCTACGAGCAGTACTTC
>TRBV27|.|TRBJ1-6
CASSFKDRNNSPLHF
TGTGCCAGCAGTTTCAAGGACAGAAATAATTCACCCCTCCACTTT